These 22 T cell receptor beta chains were sequenced from one sample in a study of a mutant IDH1 vaccine in newly diagnosed glioma. Profiling relied on immunoSEQ multiplex PCR, and the TCRdb table lists in-frame clones only, not all of them. This sample carries tens of thousands of clones, approximately 83% of them seen once, and the ten largest clones take roughly 6.8%. Time point meaning: baseline, week 1 (first vaccination visit). Described treatment: pre-vaccination baseline after standard-of-care therapy. The source was PBMCs, collected from a glioma patient treated with radiotherapy, temozolomide or both. These receptors were collected from a woman aged 45-65 years with glioma.

The V gene is TRBV10-3, the J gene TRBJ1-1, with TRBD1 matching 10 bases. The CDR3 length is 13 residues. Germline loops: CDR1 ENHRY, CDR2 SYGVKD. V lost 10 bases and J lost 6; bases outside the gene matches: 8. The chain's CDR3 is CATRTGGFPEAFF. The CDR3 DNA is TGTGCCACCAGGACAGGGGGTTTCCCTGAAGCTTTCTTT.

This chain uses TRBV11-2 with TRBJ1-3; the match to TRBD1 covers 7 bases. The V and J ends lost 4 bases and 4 bases, in that order; junction bases with no gene match: 10. There are 16 residues in the CDR3. Germline lookup yields CDR1 SGHAT and CDR2 FQNNGV. CDR3 coding DNA: TGTGCCAGCAGCTCCGTTTCTAGGGGGCCCGGAAACACCATATATTTT. Translation gives CASSSVSRGPGNTIYF.

The chain uses TRBV2 and TRBJ1-5; TRBD1 agrees at 9 bases. The germline V gene encodes CDR1 SNHLY and CDR2 FYNNEI. With V trimmed by 8 bases and J by 6 bases, 5 bases remained unmatched. The CDR3 has 13 residues. DNA of the CDR3: TGTGCCAGCGGACAGGGGTGGATTCAGCCCCAGCATTTT. Its translation is CASGQGWIQPQHF.

A single count supports this clone. The chain couples TRBV4-3 to TRBJ1-6; D is ambiguous. The CDR3 sequence is 17 residues long. From germline, CDR1 is LGHNA and CDR2 YSLEER. V was cut by 0 bases and J by 0 bases, with 9 bases left in between. CDR3 bases: TGCGCCAGCAGCCAAGATCCCCGGAGCTCCTATAATTCACCCCTCCACTTT. The encoded protein is CASSQDPRSSYNSPLHF.

The chain links TRBV19 to TRBJ2-1, with 10 positions matching TRBD2. Germline V gene lookup returns CDR1 LNHDA and CDR2 SQIVND (reference sequence). V lost 8 bases and J lost 2; bases outside the gene matches: 15. The CDR3 contains 18 residues. The chain's CDR3 is CASFTLHDSGGPYNEQFF. The CDR3 bases are TGTGCCAGTTTTACCCTCCATGATAGCGGGGGGCCCTACAATGAGCAGTTCTTC.

This clone was seen more than once but under ten times. The V and J genes are TRBV19 and TRBJ1-1, with 8 positions matching TRBD1. Losses at the gene ends were 2 bases for V and 4 bases for J; bases not matched to a gene: 0. Germline CDR1 is LNHDA and CDR2 is SQIVND (reference sequence). This CDR3 has 13 residues. The CDR3: CASSITGGTEAFF. CDR3 nucleotide sequence: TGTGCCAGTAGTATAACAGGGGGCACTGAAGCTTTCTTT.

V gene TRBV7-8 combines with J gene TRBJ2-2; 7 nucleotides align to TRBD2. The V gene end was trimmed by 5 bases and the J gene end by 0 bases; junction bases not matched to a gene: 3. This CDR3 is 15 amino acids long. The germline V gene encodes CDR1 SGHVS and CDR2 FQNEAQ. CDR3 nucleotides: TGTGCCAGCAGCCCGAGCGGGGCGAACACCGGGGAGCTGTTTTTT. Protein: CASSPSGANTGELFF. Combining the CDR3 with reference TRBV7-8 and TRBJ2-2 gives the whole variable domain GAGVSQSPRYKVAKRGQDVALRCDPISGHVSLFWYQQALGQGPEFLTYFQNEAQLDKSGLPSDRFFAERPEGSVSTLKIQRTQQEDSAVYLCASSPSGANTGELFFGEGSRLTVL.

This chain joins TRBV27 and TRBJ1-1; a weak D match, TRBD1 (5 bases). V was trimmed by 2 bases and J by 1 base, leaving 8 bases between them. Germline V gene data show CDR1 as MNHEY and CDR2 as SMNVEV (reference sequence). CDR3 length equals 14 residues. CDR3 sequence: CASSLPDRNTEAFF. In DNA, the CDR3 is TGTGCCAGCAGTTTACCCGACAGGAACACTGAAGCTTTCTTT.

The chain is built from TRBV5-1 and TRBJ2-2; possibly TRBD1 for D (6 bases). This CDR3 region has 14 residues. The germline V and J ends were trimmed by 4 bases and 4 bases, with 11 bases remaining between them. The germline V gene has CDR1 SGHRS and CDR2 YFSETQ. CDR3 sequence: CASSIFRGTGELFF. In DNA form, the CDR3 reads TGCGCCAGCAGCATATTCAGGGGCACCGGGGAGCTGTTTTTT.

This chain uses TRBV29-1 with TRBJ1-2; D unresolved. Trimming took off 2 bases at V and 5 bases at J, with 27 bases between the two ends. This CDR3 contains 18 residues. Looked up from germline, CDR1 is SQVTM and CDR2 is ANQGSEA. The CDR3 protein is CSVEFGYGLGGREYGYTF. The CDR3 DNA sequence: TGCAGCGTTGAATTTGGCTATGGGCTGGGTGGAAGGGAATATGGCTACACCTTC.

This clone has only one observation. The CDR3 DNA is TGTGCCAGCAGCCATGCGGGGACGAACACCGGGGAGCTGTTTTTT. Translating gives CASSHAGTNTGELFF. This chain connects TRBV21-1 to TRBJ2-2; the table's TRBD2 call for D was not verified on the DNA. TRBV21-1 counts as a pseudogene. The CDR3 has 15 residues.

V and J are TRBV7-2 and TRBJ2-3; possible D gene TRBD1, 7 bases. CDR1 is SGHTA, CDR2 FQGNSA, per germline. Trimming stripped 2 bases from V and 5 bases from J, with 11 bases between. The CDR3 has 14 residues. In DNA, the CDR3 is TGTGCCAGCAGCTTAAGACAGGGAGGAGATACGCAGTATTTT. As protein: CASSLRQGGDTQYF.

The chain joins TRBV9 to TRBJ2-2, with D possibly TRBD1 on 5 matching bases. Germline assignment: CDR1 SGDLS and CDR2 YYNGEE. The CDR3 is 14 amino acids. V lost 5 bases to trimming and J lost 4 bases, with 12 bases between them. The chain's CDR3 is CASRVGQGTGELFF. The CDR3 coding sequence is TGTGCCAGCAGAGTGGGGCAGGGCACCGGGGAGCTGTTTTTT.

The V call is TRBV5-5, the J call TRBJ1-4, with a possible D match to TRBD1 (5 bases). There are 15 residues in the CDR3. Looked up from germline, CDR1 is SGHKS and CDR2 is YYEKEE (reference sequence). V lost 0 bases, J lost 8 bases, and 14 bases lay in between. The CDR3 bases are TGTGCCAGCAGCTTGGAGGGGCGGCGGGGGGAAAAACTGTTTTTT. Protein: CASSLEGRRGEKLFF.

This chain connects TRBV10-2 to TRBJ1-1; unclear D gene. This CDR3 is 15 amino acids long. CDR1 and CDR2 (germline): WSHSY, SAAADI. Between the trimmed V and J ends, which lost 2 bases and 0 bases, there was a span of 10 bases. CDR3 region: CASSETHAVNTEAFF. CDR3 sequence (DNA): TGCGCCAGCAGTGAGACGCATGCCGTGAACACTGAAGCTTTCTTT.

This chain connects TRBV7-9 to TRBJ1-1; D might be TRBD1 (6 bases). Germline loops: CDR1 SEHNR, CDR2 FQNEAQ (reference sequence). The CDR3 runs to 14 residues. Trimming pared 2 bases from V and 7 bases from J, leaving 14 bases between. This CDR3 is CASSLSGGPVEAFF. The CDR3 nucleotides are TGTGCCAGCAGCTTATCGGGGGGCCCCGTTGAAGCTTTCTTT.

The chain is built from TRBV20-1 and TRBJ1-2; D call uncertain. Germline CDR1 is DFQATT and CDR2 is SNEGSKA (reference sequence). Trimming pared 3 bases from V and 7 bases from J, leaving 9 bases between. This CDR3 is 11 amino acids long. DNA of the CDR3: TGCAGTGCTAGTGACTATGCTGGCTACACCTTC. This codes for CSASDYAGYTF.

The chain recombines TRBV4-2 with TRBJ2-2; TRBD1 aligns across 10 bases. Germline V gene data show CDR1 as LGHNA and CDR2 as YNFKEQ. V lost 2 bases and J lost 8; bases outside the gene matches: 8. CDR3 size: 16 residues. Written as DNA, the CDR3 is TGTGCCAGCAGCCAACAACCGGGACAGGGGATAGGGGAGCTGTTTTTT. Amino acids: CASSQQPGQGIGELFF.

The chain has TRBV28 and TRBJ1-5; 9 bases are shared with TRBD1. V lost 7 bases and J lost 3; bases outside the gene matches: 22. The CDR3 is 20 residues long. Germline CDR1 and CDR2: MDHEN and SYDVKM. The CDR3 reads CASTANSVASGTGINQPQHF. In DNA, the CDR3 is TGTGCCAGCACCGCTAATAGTGTTGCTTCCGGGACAGGGATCAATCAGCCCCAGCATTTT.

This chain links TRBV15 with TRBJ2-2, with TRBD1 as a possible D gene (6 bases). The germline V gene encodes CDR1 LNHNV and CDR2 YYDKDF (reference sequence). The CDR3 has 16 residues. Trimming removed 0 bases at V and 1 base at J, with 9 bases between. CDR3: CATSRDPTGNTGELFF. CDR3 nucleotide sequence: TGTGCCACCAGCAGAGATCCGACAGGGAACACCGGGGAGCTGTTTTTT.

This chain joins TRBV7-2 and TRBJ2-2, with D maybe TRBD1 (5 bases). V was cut by 5 bases and J by 0 bases, with 7 bases left in between. The CDR3 is made up of 14 amino acids. Germline assignment: CDR1 SGHTA and CDR2 FQGNSA. DNA of the CDR3: TGTGCCAGCAGCCTACAGGCGAACACCGGGGAGCTGTTTTTT. Its protein product is CASSLQANTGELFF.

This clone was seen more than once but under ten times. The chain has TRBV5-1 and TRBJ1-1; TRBD1 agrees at 7 bases. The CDR3 spans 13 residues. The junction had 2 bases not matched to a gene; V was cut back by 1 base and J by 5 bases. Germline V gives CDR1 SGHRS, CDR2 YFSETQ. This CDR3 is CASSLQGETEAFF. CDR3 DNA: TGCGCCAGCAGCTTGCAGGGGGAAACTGAAGCTTTCTTT.